The 6 T cell receptor beta chains below were found in one sample sequenced in a study of blood T cell repertoires in COVID-19. TCRdb's table, derived via immunoSEQ multiplex PCR, lists solely in-frame clones and lacks some. Among more than 150,000 clones listed, about 90% were seen once. The sequencing input was PBMCs or T cells enriched from blood (not recorded which). The receptors shown here come from a woman aged 45-60 years who had recovered from COVID-19.

The chain is built from TRBV6-5 and TRBJ2-2; the match to TRBD1 covers 10 bases. CDR3 length equals 15 residues. Germline CDR1 reads MNHEY; CDR2 reads SVGAGI. The trim removed 10 bases at V and 4 bases at J, leaving 9 bases unmatched. CDR3: CATRYGTGVTGELFF. CDR3 DNA: TGTGCCACCCGTTATGGGACAGGGGTCACCGGGGAGCTGTTTTTT.

The rearrangement uses TRBV2 and TRBJ2-5; D possibly corresponds to TRBD2 (6 bases). V lost 1 base to trimming and J lost 5 bases, with 35 bases between them. This CDR3 spans 22 amino acids. Germline V lookup: CDR1 SNHLY, CDR2 FYNNEI. CDR3 coding DNA: TGTGCCAGCAGTGAAGTCTTCTCCCCAATGACGGGGGAATGGGATAATGTTGAGACCCAGTACTTC. Amino acids: CASSEVFSPMTGEWDNVETQYF.

The gene calls are TRBV19 and TRBJ1-4, with 8 bases that match TRBD1. CDR1 LNHDA and CDR2 SQIVND come from the germline V gene (reference sequence). The CDR3 consists of 15 residues. Trimming took 5 bases from V and 5 from J; bases not matched to a gene: 7. The DNA for the CDR3 is TGTGCCAGTAGTGCCCGGGACAGGAGGAATGAAAAACTGTTTTTT. Residues: CASSARDRRNEKLFF.

The rearrangement uses TRBV28 and TRBJ2-7; D is ambiguous. The V end was cut by 5 bases, the J end by 4 bases, with 12 bases between. The CDR3 runs to 13 residues. Germline V CDR1 and CDR2: MDHEN, SYDVKM. The CDR3 nucleotides read TGTGCCAGCAGTCGCCCCGTGGCTTACGAGCAGTACTTC. This sequence encodes CASSRPVAYEQYF.

The rearrangement uses TRBV5-7 and TRBJ1-1, with D possibly matching TRBD1 (6 bases). TRBV5-7 is an ORF, with its function uncertain. The CDR3 runs to 15 residues. Trimming left V 2 bases short and J 1 base short, with 12 bases between. The CDR3 is CASSLCPQGNTEAFF. DNA for the CDR3: TGTGCCAGCAGCTTATGCCCACAGGGGAACACTGAAGCTTTCTTT.

The CDR3: CASSSGGDSPSYEQYF. The CDR3 nucleotides read TGCGCCAGCAGCTCCGGTGGGGACAGTCCGTCCTACGAGCAGTACTTC. The chain employs TRBV5-1 and TRBJ2-7, with TRBD1 identical over 7 bases. The CDR3 has 16 residues. After removal of 3 bases from V and 1 base from J, the junction contained 10 bases not matched to a gene. Germline V CDR1 and CDR2: SGHRS, YFSETQ. Looking up the rest from reference TRBV5-1 and TRBJ2-7 gives the full variable domain: KAGVTQTPRYLIKTRGQQVTLSCSPISGHRSVSWYQQTPGQGLQFLFEYFSETQRNKGNFPGRFSGRQFSNSRSEMNVSTLELGDSALYLCASSSGGDSPSYEQYFGPGTRLTVT.